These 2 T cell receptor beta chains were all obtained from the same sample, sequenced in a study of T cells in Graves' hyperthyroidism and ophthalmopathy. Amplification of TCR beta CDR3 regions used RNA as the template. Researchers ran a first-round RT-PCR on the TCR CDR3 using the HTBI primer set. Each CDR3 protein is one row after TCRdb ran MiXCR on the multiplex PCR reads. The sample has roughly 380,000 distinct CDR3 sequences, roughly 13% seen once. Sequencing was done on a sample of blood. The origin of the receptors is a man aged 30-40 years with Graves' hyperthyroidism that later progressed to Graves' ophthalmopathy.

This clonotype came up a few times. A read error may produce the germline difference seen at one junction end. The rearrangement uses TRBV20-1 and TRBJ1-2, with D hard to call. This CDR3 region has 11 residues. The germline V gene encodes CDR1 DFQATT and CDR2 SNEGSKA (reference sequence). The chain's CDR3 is CSAAEDYSYTF. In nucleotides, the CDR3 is TGCAGTGCTGCAGAGGACTATAGCTACACCTTC.

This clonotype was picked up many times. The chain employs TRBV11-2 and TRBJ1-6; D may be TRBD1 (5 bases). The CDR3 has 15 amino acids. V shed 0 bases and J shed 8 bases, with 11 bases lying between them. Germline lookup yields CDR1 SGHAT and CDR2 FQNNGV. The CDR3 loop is CASSLEAGLDSPLHF. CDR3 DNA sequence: TGTGCCAGCAGCTTAGAGGCAGGGCTGGATTCACCCCTCCACTTT.